Here is one T cell receptor (beta chain) with its context. The source of the sample is a study of blood T cell repertoires in COVID-19. In the study overall: Italy, Spain and the United States were the sources of the convalescent and acute COVID-19 samples. T cells, B-cell-depleted T cells, or PBMCs supplied cDNA or gDNA.

The CDR3 runs to 15 residues. Germline lookup yields CDR1 MNHEY and CDR2 SMNVEV (reference sequence). Trimming removed 4 bases at V and 2 bases at J, with 13 bases between. The participants were between 18 and 89 years old and came from under 25 US areas. Sequenced by immunoSEQ multiplex PCR; TCRdb stores in-frame clones only, minus some. The sample carries about 430,000 clones, around nine tenths recorded once. The chain recombines TRBV27 with TRBJ2-3; TRBD2 might be the D (6 bases). The sequence came from a woman between 18 and 29 years old who had been exposed to COVID-19. Sequencing was carried out using PBMCs or T cells enriched from blood (not recorded which). The CDR3, as DNA: TGTGCCAGCAGTTCTCGGGAGTCGGTCACAGATACGCAGTATTTT. Protein: CASSSRESVTDTQYF.